One and the same sample provided the 4 T cell receptor beta chains below, sequenced in a study of cytomegalovirus exposure and HLA in healthy donors. Both 60 Vbeta primers and 13 Jbeta primers went into the PCR. The method was immunoSEQ multiplex PCR; TCRdb's version includes in-frame clones alone and lacks a portion of them. The data hold fewer than 90,000 clones, with roughly 80% observed a single time. The sequenced sample was PBMCs. All receptors come from a man aged 30 to 45 in good health and CMV-seropositive.

The chain couples TRBV5-6 to TRBJ2-7; 12 bases map to TRBD2. Germline assignment: CDR1 SGHDT and CDR2 YYEEEE. The CDR3 is made up of 18 amino acids. V lost 4 bases to trimming and J lost 3 bases; unmatched junction nucleotides: 14. The DNA of the CDR3 is TGTGCCAGCAGCGTGTTCCTAGCGGGGGGGCCTGAGAGCTACGAGCAGTACTTC. Amino acid sequence: CASSVFLAGGPESYEQYF.

The genes are TRBV19 and TRBJ2-3, with D tentatively TRBD2 (6 bases). This CDR3 is 16 amino acids long. V lost 7 bases and J lost 2, with 19 bases in between. Germline loops: CDR1 LNHDA, CDR2 SQIVND (reference sequence). The CDR3 loop reads CASKTLGAGHTDTQYF. DNA for the CDR3: TGTGCCAGTAAAACCCTAGGGGCGGGGCACACAGATACGCAGTATTTT.

This chain uses TRBV11-2 with TRBJ1-3; D may be TRBD1 (5 bases). The germline CDR1 and CDR2 sequences are SGHAT and FQNNGV. V lost 0 bases and J 5 bases, leaving 11 bases between the germline ends. This CDR3 has 15 amino acids. In nucleotides, the CDR3 is TGTGCCAGCAGCTTAGAGGGCAGGGATAGAAACACCATATATTTT. Its translation: CASSLEGRDRNTIYF.

In this sample, this clone turned up a few times. The chain links TRBV2 to TRBJ2-7, with D maybe TRBD2 (7 bases). V lost 6 bases and J 0 bases, leaving 15 bases between the germline ends. Per germline, CDR1 SNHLY and CDR2 FYNNEI. The CDR3 consists of 15 residues. This CDR3 is CASRQTRGASYEQYF. The CDR3 DNA sequence: TGTGCCAGCAGGCAAACTCGGGGGGCCTCCTACGAGCAGTACTTC.